The entry that follows covers one TCR beta chain sequence. Method: immunoSEQ multiplex PCR; TCRdb's copy keeps in-frame clones and lacks some. The sample has tens of thousands of clones, 85% to 90% seen once. This specimen belongs to a study of blood T cell repertoires in COVID-19. In the study overall: Acute and convalescent COVID-19 specimens originated in the United States, Italy and Spain.

Germline lookup yields CDR1 MGHDK and CDR2 SYGVNS. The CDR3 totals 14 residues. V lost 3 bases and J 3 bases, leaving 12 bases between the germline ends. V and J are TRBV25-1 and TRBJ2-7; D perhaps matches TRBD1 (5 bases). The clonotype originates from a woman aged 45-60 years with active COVID-19. The source material was peripheral blood. Here the CDR3 reads CASSDGPDIYEQYF. The CDR3 DNA follows: TGTGCCAGCAGTGATGGGCCGGACATCTACGAGCAGTACTTC.